What follows describes a single T cell receptor (beta chain). This entry is derived from a study of blood T cell repertoires in COVID-19. In the authors' workflow: From reference gene primer amplification, estimates of nucleated cell counts were derived. Using immunoSEQ multiplex PCR, the repertoire was profiled, and TCRdb retains in-frame clones only, with some absent. For V, J and clone size, that table is used; D and trimming come from the DNA. The data show about 480,000 clones, 75% to 90% seen once. Germline V gene lookup returns CDR1 MNHNS and CDR2 SASEGT. There are 16 residues in the CDR3. The trim removed 3 bases at V and 4 bases at J, leaving 6 bases unmatched.

Sequences were obtained from peripheral blood. The sequence was obtained from a man aged 18 to 35 with COVID-19, enrolled during active disease. The rearrangement joins TRBV6-1 to TRBJ2-5; 12 bases line up with TRBD1. The CDR3 here is CASSDRGQGARETQYF. CDR3 bases: TGTGCCAGCAGTGATAGGGGACAGGGGGCACGAGAGACCCAGTACTTC.